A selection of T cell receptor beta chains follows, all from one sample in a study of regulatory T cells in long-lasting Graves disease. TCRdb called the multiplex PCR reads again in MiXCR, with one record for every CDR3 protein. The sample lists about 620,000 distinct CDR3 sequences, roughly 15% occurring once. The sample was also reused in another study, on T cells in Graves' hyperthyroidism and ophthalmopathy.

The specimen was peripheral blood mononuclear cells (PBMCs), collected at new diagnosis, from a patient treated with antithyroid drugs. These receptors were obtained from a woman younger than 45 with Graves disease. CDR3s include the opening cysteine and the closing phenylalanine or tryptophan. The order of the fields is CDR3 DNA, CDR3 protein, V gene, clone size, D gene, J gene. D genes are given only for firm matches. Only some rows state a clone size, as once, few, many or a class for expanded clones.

TGTGCCAGCACCCCGTGGGGGGGTTCAGATACGCAGTATTTT,CASTPWGGSDTQYF,TRBV7-2,many,TRBD2,TRBJ2-3
TGTGCCAGCAGCCAGCTAAGAGGCCTCTCCAGGGGGCCCGGGGAGCTGTTTTTT,CASSQLRGLSRGPGELFF,TRBV3-1,NA,TRBD1,TRBJ2-2
TGCAGTGCTATCTTACAGTCAGGTCAGCCCCAGCATTTT,CSAILQSGQPQHF,TRBV20-1,many,NA,TRBJ1-5
TGTGCCAGCACCAAAAGGGGAACTGTCCATGAAAAACTGTTTTTT,CASTKRGTVHEKLFF,TRBV6-1,many,NA,TRBJ1-4
TGCAGTGCAACGCCCGGGACAGGGGCCAAAAACATTCAGTACTTC,CSATPGTGAKNIQYF,TRBV20-1,few,TRBD1,TRBJ2-4
TGTGCCAGCAGTTTAGCGGGAGCGGCCATTCAGTACTTC,CASSLAGAAIQYF,TRBV28,many,TRBD2,TRBJ2-4
TGTGCCAGCAGTGAAAATACCGGAGGATATACGCAGTATTTT,CASSENTGGYTQYF,TRBV5-4,NA,NA,TRBJ2-3
TGTGCCAGCAGTGCTGTGCGGGAGGCCTACGAGCAGTACTTC,CASSAVREAYEQYF,TRBV2,many,TRBD2,TRBJ2-7
TGTGCCAGCAGTTTTGTGGGGGCCGGGGAGACCCAGTACTTC,CASSFVGAGETQYF,TRBV3-1,NA,NA,TRBJ2-5
TGCGCCAGCAGCTCGGACTCCTCTGGGGCTTTCTTT,CASSSDSSGAFF,TRBV5-1,once,NA,TRBJ1-1
TGCAGCGTAGCGGGAGGGCAAAGCACAGATACGCAGTATTTT,CSVAGGQSTDTQYF,TRBV29-1,NA,TRBD2,TRBJ2-3
TGTGCCAGTAGTACACGGACACCCATGAACACTGAAGCTTTCTTT,CASSTRTPMNTEAFF,TRBV19,NA,NA,TRBJ1-1
TGCAGCGTTGAAAGCGTTGGCTATGGCTACACCTTC,CSVESVGYGYTF,TRBV29-1,NA,NA,TRBJ1-2
TGTGCCACCAGCAGAGTCGATCTCAATGAGCAGTTCTTC,CATSRVDLNEQFF,TRBV15,many,NA,TRBJ2-1
TGCAGTGCAAAGCCGGGACCCAACATTCAGTACTTC,CSAKPGPNIQYF,TRBV20-1,few,NA,TRBJ2-4
TGTGCCAGCGCACTAGGGGTAGGGTTTGATGAAAAACTGTTTTTT,CASALGVGFDEKLFF,TRBV6-1,NA,NA,TRBJ1-4
TGTGCCAGCAGCCGACTGTCTGAAAGCTCCTACAATGAGCAGTTCTTC,CASSRLSESSYNEQFF,TRBV3-1,NA,NA,TRBJ2-1
TGCAGCACACCAGGGGTGTTCCATGGCTACACCTTC,CSTPGVFHGYTF,TRBV20-1,NA,NA,TRBJ1-2
TGTGCCAGCAGTTTAGTGCCTCAGTCCCGCACTGAAGCTTTCTTT,CASSLVPQSRTEAFF,TRBV12-3/TRBV12-4,many,NA,TRBJ1-1
TGCAGTGCCCGTTACGGAAGACCCGCTGGGGCTTTCTTT,CSARYGRPAGAFF,TRBV20-1,few,NA,TRBJ1-1
TGTGCCAGCAGTGAAGCGCTTCTAAGGATGCTTGCTTTCTTT,CASSEALLRMLAFF,TRBV6-1,many,NA,TRBJ1-1
TGTGCCAGCAGCCTGACAGATGTCTACACCTTC,CASSLTDVYTF,TRBV9,NA,NA,TRBJ1-2
TGCGCCAGCAGCTTGCAGGGTGACCGCTACGAGCAGTACTTC,CASSLQGDRYEQYF,TRBV5-1,NA,NA,TRBJ2-7
TGTGCCAGCAGTCTAACTGGGACAGGGGGTTGGTCCCAGCATTTT,CASSLTGTGGWSQHF,TRBV28,few,TRBD1,TRBJ1-5
TGTGCCAGCAGTCCCCCTTCAGGGGTAGATACGCAGTATTTT,CASSPPSGVDTQYF,TRBV6-2/TRBV6-3,many,NA,TRBJ2-3
TGCAGCGAGCTTTCCAGCGGATTTTACAATGAGCAGTTCTTC,CSELSSGFYNEQFF,TRBV29-1,few,NA,TRBJ2-1
TGTGCCATCAGTGAGTCGGCAGGGAAGTACGAGCAGTACTTC,CAISESAGKYEQYF,TRBV10-3,many,NA,TRBJ2-7
TGTGCCAGCAGCTTAAAATGGACCGACCCCCCCTACGAGCAGTACTTC,CASSLKWTDPPYEQYF,TRBV7-4,NA,NA,TRBJ2-7
TGTGCCAGCAGCCGAGGGGGGACAGGGGAGCAGTTCTTC,CASSRGGTGEQFF,TRBV3-1,many,TRBD1,TRBJ2-1
TGTGCCTGGAGTGTAGGGGCAGGGGCTACAGATACGCAGTATTTT,CAWSVGAGATDTQYF,TRBV30,few,NA,TRBJ2-3
TGTGCCAGCTCACCACCCAGGGGGGGTCCCACCTACGAGCAGTACTTC,CASSPPRGGPTYEQYF,TRBV18,few,NA,TRBJ2-7
TGTGCCAGCAGCCCCCCGGGACTGGATAATTCACCCCTCCACTTT,CASSPPGLDNSPLHF,TRBV7-9,few,NA,TRBJ1-6
TGTGCCATCAGTGGACGGACAACTGAAGCTTTCTTT,CAISGRTTEAFF,TRBV10-3,many,NA,TRBJ1-1
TGCAGTGCTAGCCTAAGAGGGGGTGCTGGGGCCAACGTCCTGACTTTC,CSASLRGGAGANVLTF,TRBV20-1,many,NA,TRBJ2-6
TGTGCCAGCAGACTACTACAGGGAACGGAAGGCTACACCTTC,CASRLLQGTEGYTF,TRBV6-1,few,NA,TRBJ1-2
TGTGCCAGCAGAGTTCCGGGACTAAAACACCCTGAGCAGTTCTTC,CASRVPGLKHPEQFF,TRBV12-3/TRBV12-4,NA,TRBD2,TRBJ2-1
TGTGCCAGCAGCGGAAATCTTGGCTCCTACGAGCAGTACTTC,CASSGNLGSYEQYF,TRBV9,NA,NA,TRBJ2-7
TGTGCCAGCAGCCCCCGGGGCTGGACCCAGTACTTC,CASSPRGWTQYF,TRBV11-2,many,NA,TRBJ2-5
TGTGCCAGCAGTAGATATCCCGGGACAGGGGATACCAAGCAGTACTTC,CASSRYPGTGDTKQYF,TRBV6-1,many,TRBD1,TRBJ2-7
TGTGCCAGCAGGGCCCACGGGAACACTGAAGCTTTCTTT,CASRAHGNTEAFF,TRBV2,many,NA,TRBJ1-1
TGTGCCAGCCGACTAGCGGGAGGCAGACCGCACGAGCAGTACTTC,CASRLAGGRPHEQYF,TRBV27,NA,TRBD2,TRBJ2-7
TGCAGCGCCGACAGGGGGGGGCTAACTGAAGCTTTCTTT,CSADRGGLTEAFF,TRBV29-1,many,TRBD1,TRBJ1-1
TGTGCCAGCAGCTTAGACTCAACCCATATGGGAGCTTTCTTT,CASSLDSTHMGAFF,TRBV7-9,many,NA,TRBJ1-1